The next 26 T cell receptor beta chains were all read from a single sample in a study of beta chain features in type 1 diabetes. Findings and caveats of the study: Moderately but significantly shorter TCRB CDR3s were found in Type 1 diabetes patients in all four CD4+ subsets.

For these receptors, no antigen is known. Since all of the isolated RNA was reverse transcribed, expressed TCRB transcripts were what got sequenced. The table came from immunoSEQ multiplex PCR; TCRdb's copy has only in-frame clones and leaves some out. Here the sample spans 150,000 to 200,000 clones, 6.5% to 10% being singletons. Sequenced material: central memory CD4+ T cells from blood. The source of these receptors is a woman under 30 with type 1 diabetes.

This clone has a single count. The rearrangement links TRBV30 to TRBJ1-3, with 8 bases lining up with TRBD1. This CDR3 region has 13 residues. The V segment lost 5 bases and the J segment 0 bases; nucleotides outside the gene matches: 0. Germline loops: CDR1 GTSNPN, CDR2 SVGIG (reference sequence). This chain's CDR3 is CAWGQGSGNTIYF. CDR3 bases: TGTGCCTGGGGACAGGGCTCTGGAAACACCATATATTTT.

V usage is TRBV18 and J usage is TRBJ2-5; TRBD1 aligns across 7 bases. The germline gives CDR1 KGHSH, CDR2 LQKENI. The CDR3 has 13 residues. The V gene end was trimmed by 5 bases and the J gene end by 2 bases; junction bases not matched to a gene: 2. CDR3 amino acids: CASSSGQQETQYF. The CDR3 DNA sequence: TGTGCCAGCTCATCGGGACAGCAAGAGACCCAGTACTTC.

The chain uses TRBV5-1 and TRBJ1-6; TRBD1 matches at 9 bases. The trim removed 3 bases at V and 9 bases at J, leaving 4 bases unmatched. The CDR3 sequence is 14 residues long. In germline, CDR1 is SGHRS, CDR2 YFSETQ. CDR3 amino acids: CASSWGQGGSPLHF. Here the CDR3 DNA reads TGCGCCAGCAGCTGGGGACAGGGTGGTTCACCCCTCCACTTT.

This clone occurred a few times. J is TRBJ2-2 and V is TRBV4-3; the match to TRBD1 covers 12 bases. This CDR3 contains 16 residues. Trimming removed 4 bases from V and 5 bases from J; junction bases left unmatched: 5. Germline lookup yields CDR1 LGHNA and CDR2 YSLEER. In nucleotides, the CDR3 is TGCGCCAGCAGCCGAGGGGACAGGGGGCGAACCGGGGAGCTGTTTTTT. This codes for CASSRGDRGRTGELFF.

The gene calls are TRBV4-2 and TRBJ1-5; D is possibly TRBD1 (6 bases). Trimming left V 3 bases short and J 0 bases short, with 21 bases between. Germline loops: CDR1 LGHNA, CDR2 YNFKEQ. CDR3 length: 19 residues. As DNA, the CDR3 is TGTGCCAGCAGCCAGCAGGGGCAGGGTAGGGGATATAGCAATCAGCCCCAGCATTTT. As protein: CASSQQGQGRGYSNQPQHF.

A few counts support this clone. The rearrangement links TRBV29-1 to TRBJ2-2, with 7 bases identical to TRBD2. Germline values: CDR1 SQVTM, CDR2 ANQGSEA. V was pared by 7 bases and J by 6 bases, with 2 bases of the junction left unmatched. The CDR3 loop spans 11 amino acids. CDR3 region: CSGGGAGELFF. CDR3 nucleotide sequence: TGCAGCGGTGGGGGGGCCGGGGAGCTGTTTTTT.

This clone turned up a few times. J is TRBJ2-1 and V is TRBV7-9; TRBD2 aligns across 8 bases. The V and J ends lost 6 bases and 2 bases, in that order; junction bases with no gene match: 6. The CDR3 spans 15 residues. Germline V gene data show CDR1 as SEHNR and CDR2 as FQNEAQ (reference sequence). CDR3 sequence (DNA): TGTGCCAGCAGTACTAGCGGCCTAACCTACAATGAGCAGTTCTTC. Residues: CASSTSGLTYNEQFF.

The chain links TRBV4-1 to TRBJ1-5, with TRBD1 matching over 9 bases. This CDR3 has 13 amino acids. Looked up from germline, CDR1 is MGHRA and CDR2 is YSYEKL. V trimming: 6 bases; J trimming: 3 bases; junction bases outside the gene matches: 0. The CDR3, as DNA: TGCGCCAGCAGACAGGGGGCCAATCAGCCCCAGCATTTT. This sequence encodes CASRQGANQPQHF.

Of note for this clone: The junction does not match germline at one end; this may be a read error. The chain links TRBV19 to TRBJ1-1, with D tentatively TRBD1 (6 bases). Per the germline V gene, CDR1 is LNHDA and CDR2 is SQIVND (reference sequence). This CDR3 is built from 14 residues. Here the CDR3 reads CASSIGTGNAEAFF. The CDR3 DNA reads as TGTGCCAGTAGTATAGGAACAGGGAACGCTGAAGCTTTCTTT.

This chain's CDR3 is CASLVGGWTDTQYF. The CDR3 DNA reads as TGTGCCAGCCTGGTGGGGGGTTGGACAGATACGCAGTATTTT. The rearrangement uses TRBV2 and TRBJ2-3; a weak D match, TRBD2 (6 bases). Per the germline V gene, CDR1 is SNHLY and CDR2 is FYNNEI. This CDR3 spans 14 amino acids. The ends were cut back, 8 bases at V and 3 bases at J, with 15 bases in the middle.

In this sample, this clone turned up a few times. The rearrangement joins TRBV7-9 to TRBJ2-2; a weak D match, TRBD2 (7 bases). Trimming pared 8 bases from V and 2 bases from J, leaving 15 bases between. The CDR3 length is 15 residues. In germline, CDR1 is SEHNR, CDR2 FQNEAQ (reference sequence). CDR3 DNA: TGTGCCAGCCCCTGGGGGGGCGACAACACCGGGGAGCTGTTTTTT. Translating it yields CASPWGGDNTGELFF.

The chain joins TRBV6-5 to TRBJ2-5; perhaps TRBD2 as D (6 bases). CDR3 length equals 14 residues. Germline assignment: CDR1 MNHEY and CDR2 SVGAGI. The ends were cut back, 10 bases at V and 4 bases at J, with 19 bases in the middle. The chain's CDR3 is CATSRDSQLETQYF. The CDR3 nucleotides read TGTGCCACCAGCCGGGACTCGCAATTAGAGACCCAGTACTTC.

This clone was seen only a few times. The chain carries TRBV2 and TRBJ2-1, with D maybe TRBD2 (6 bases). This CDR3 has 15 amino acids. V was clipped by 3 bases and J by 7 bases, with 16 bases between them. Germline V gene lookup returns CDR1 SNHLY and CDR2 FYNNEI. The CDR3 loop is CASSDAASGRNEQFF. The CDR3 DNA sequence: TGTGCCAGCAGTGATGCGGCGTCGGGGAGGAATGAGCAGTTCTTC.

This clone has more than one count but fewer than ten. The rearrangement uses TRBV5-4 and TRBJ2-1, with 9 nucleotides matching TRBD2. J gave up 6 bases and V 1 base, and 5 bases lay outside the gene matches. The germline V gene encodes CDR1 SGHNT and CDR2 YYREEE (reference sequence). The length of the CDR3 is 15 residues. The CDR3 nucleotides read TGTGCCAGCAGCTTGCGTGGCGGGGGGGCCAATGAGCAGTTCTTC. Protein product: CASSLRGGGANEQFF.

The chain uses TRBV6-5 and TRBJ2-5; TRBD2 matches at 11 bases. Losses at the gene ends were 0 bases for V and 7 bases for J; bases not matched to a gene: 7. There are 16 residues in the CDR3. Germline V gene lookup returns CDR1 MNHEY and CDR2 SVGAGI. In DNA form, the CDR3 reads TGTGCCAGCAGTTACTCTCCTAGCGGGGGGAAGTTGACCCAGTACTTC. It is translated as CASSYSPSGGKLTQYF.

The CDR3 loop reads CASSSTGTTYEQYF. For the CDR3, the DNA is TGTGCCAGCAGCTCAACCGGGACTACCTACGAGCAGTACTTC. The gene calls are TRBV5-4 and TRBJ2-7, with 7 nucleotides matching TRBD2. In germline, CDR1 is SGHNT, CDR2 YYREEE (reference sequence). The CDR3 has 14 residues. Germline trimming cut 3 bases from V and 2 bases from J; bases unmatched to any gene: 5.

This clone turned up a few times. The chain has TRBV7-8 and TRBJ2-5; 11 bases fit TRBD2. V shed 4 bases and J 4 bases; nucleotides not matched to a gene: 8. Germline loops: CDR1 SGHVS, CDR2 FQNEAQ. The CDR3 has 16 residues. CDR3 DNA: TGTGCCAGCAGCTCGGCCGGGACTAGCGGACCAGAGACCCAGTACTTC. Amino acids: CASSSAGTSGPETQYF.

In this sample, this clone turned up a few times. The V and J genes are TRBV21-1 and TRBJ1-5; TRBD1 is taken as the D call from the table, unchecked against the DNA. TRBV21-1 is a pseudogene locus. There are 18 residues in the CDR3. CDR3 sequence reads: CASSEPTGGTSSGQPQHF. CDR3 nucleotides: TGTGCCAGCAGCGAACCTACAGGGGGCACGAGTAGCGGTCAGCCCCAGCATTTT.

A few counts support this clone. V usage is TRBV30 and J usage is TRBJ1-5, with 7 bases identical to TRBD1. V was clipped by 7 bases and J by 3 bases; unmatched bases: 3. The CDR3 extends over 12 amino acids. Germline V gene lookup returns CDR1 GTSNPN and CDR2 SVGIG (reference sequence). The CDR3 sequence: CALGQINQPQHF. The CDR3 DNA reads TGTGCCTTGGGACAGATCAATCAGCCCCAGCATTTT.

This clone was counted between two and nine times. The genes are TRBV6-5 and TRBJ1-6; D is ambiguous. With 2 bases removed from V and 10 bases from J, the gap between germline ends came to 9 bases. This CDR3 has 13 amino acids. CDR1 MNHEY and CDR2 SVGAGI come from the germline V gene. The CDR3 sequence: CASSYDGESPLHF. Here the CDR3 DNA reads TGTGCCAGCAGTTACGACGGGGAATCACCCCTCCACTTT.

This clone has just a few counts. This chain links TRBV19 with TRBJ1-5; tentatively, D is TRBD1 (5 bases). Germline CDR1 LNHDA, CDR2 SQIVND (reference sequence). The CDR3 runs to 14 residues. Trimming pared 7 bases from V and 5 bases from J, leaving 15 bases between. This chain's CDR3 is CASIGTGLHQPQHF. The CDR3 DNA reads TGTGCCAGTATCGGGACGGGACTTCATCAGCCCCAGCATTTT.

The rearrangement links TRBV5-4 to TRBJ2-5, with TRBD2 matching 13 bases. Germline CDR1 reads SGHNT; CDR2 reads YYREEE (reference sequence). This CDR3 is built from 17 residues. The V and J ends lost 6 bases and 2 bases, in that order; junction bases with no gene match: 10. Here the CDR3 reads CASTSRLAGGSQETQYF. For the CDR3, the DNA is TGTGCCAGCACCAGTAGACTAGCGGGGGGCTCACAAGAGACCCAGTACTTC.

In nucleotides, the CDR3 is TGTGCCAGCAGTGCCAGGGGGCGAGTCACTGAAGCTTTCTTT. It specifies CASSARGRVTEAFF. This sequence joins TRBV27 and TRBJ1-1; 8 nucleotides match TRBD1. Germline CDR1 and CDR2: MNHEY and SMNVEV (reference sequence). Trimming at V came to 5 bases and at J to 4 bases, leaving 6 bases not matched to a gene. CDR3 size: 14 residues.

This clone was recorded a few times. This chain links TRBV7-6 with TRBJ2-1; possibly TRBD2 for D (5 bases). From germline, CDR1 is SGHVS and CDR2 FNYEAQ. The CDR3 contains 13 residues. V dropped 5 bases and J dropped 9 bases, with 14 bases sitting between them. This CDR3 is CASSVGLRGEQFF. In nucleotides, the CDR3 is TGTGCCAGCAGCGTCGGGCTTCGGGGTGAGCAGTTCTTC.

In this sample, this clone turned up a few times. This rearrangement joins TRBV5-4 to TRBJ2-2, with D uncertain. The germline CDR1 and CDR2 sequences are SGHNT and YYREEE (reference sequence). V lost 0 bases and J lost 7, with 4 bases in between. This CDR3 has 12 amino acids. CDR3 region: CASSLDSGELFF. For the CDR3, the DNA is TGTGCCAGCAGCTTGGATAGCGGGGAGCTGTTTTTT.

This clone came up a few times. The CDR3 loop is CASGQQGGNQPQHF. For the CDR3, the DNA is TGTGCTAGTGGGCAACAGGGAGGCAATCAGCCCCAGCATTTT. The V call is TRBV12-5, the J call TRBJ1-5, with TRBD1 as a possible D gene (6 bases). Per the germline V gene, CDR1 is LGHNT and CDR2 is FRNRAP. Trimming stripped 6 bases from V and 2 bases from J, with 11 bases between. The CDR3 sequence is 14 residues long. The whole variable domain, remainder taken from reference TRBV12-5 and TRBJ1-5, is DARVTQTPRHKVTEMGQEVTMRCQPILGHNTVFWYRQTMMQGLELLAYFRNRAPLDDSGMPKDRFSAEMPDATLATLKIQPSEPRDSAVYFCASGQQGGNQPQHFGDGTRLSIL.